The text below deals with one T cell receptor (beta chain). Antigen unknown. This specimen belongs to a study of long-term antiretroviral therapy in people with HIV. Notes on the study in general: The study collected no data on ART adherence, viral resistance or therapy changes.

It was version v3.0 of the immunoSEQ assay that was run at survey level. The method was immunoSEQ multiplex PCR; TCRdb's version includes in-frame clones alone and lacks a portion of them. Altogether approximately 18,000 clones are present, roughly nine tenths being singletons, with the ten largest covering about 9.6%. Germline V gene lookup returns CDR1 GTSNPN and CDR2 SVGIG (reference sequence). Deletions cut 0 bases from V and 3 bases from J, with 6 bases between. The CDR3 is made up of 13 amino acids. This TCR derives from a man aged 45-60 years with HIV. The starting material was unsorted PBMCs, obtained 3 years after starting antiretroviral therapy. This rearrangement joins TRBV30 to TRBJ2-1; D call uncertain. CDR3 sequence reads: CAWSVGFYNEQFF. In DNA, the CDR3 is TGTGCCTGGAGTGTGGGCTTCTACAATGAGCAGTTCTTC.